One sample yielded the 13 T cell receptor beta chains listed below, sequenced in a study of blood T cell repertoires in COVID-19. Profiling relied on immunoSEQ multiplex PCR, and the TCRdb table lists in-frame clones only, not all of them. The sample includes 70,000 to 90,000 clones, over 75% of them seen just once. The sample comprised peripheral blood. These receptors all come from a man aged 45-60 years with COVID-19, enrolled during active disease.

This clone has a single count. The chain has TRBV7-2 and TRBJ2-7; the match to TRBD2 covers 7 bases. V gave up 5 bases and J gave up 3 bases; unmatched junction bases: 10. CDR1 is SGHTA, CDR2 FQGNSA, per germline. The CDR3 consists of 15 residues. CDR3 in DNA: TGTGCCAGCAGCCCAGTGGGCCCGGGGGGCTACGAGCAGTACTTC. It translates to CASSPVGPGGYEQYF.

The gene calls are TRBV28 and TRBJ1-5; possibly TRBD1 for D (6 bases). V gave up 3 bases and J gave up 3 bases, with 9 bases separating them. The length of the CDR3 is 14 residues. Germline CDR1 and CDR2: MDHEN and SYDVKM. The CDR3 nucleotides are TGTGCCAGCAGTTTGGGGACACACAATCAGCCCCAGCATTTT. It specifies CASSLGTHNQPQHF. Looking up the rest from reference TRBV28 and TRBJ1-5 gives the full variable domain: DVKVTQSSRYLVKRTGEKVFLECVQDMDHENMFWYRQDPGLGLRLIYFSYDVKMKEKGDIPEGYSVSREKKERFSLILESASTNQTSMYLCASSLGTHNQPQHFGDGTRLSIL.

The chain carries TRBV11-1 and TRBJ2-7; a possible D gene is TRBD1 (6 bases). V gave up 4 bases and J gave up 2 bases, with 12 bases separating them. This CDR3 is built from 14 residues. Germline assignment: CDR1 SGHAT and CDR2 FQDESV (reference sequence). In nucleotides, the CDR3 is TGTGCCAGCAGCTCCGTGACAGGAGCCTACGAGCAGTACTTC. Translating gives CASSSVTGAYEQYF.

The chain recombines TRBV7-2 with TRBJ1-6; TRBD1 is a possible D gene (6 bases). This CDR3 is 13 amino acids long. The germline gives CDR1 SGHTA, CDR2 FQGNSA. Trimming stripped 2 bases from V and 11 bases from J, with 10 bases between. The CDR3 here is CASSLQGRAPLHF. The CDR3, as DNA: TGTGCCAGCAGCTTACAGGGGAGGGCACCCCTCCACTTT.

The CDR3 bases are TGTGCCAGCAGCCCCAGGGTCGAGACTGAAGCTTTCTTT. Residues: CASSPRVETEAFF. The V call is TRBV11-2, the J call TRBJ1-1, with a tentative D call TRBD1 (5 bases). The V end was cut by 5 bases, the J end by 5 bases, with 12 bases between. The germline V gene encodes CDR1 SGHAT and CDR2 FQNNGV. The CDR3 consists of 13 residues.

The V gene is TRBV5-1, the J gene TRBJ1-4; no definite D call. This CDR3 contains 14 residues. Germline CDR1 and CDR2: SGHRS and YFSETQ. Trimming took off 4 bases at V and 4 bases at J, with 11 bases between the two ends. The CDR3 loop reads CASSPTSFNEKLFF. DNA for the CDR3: TGCGCCAGCAGCCCGACAAGCTTTAATGAAAAACTGTTTTTT.

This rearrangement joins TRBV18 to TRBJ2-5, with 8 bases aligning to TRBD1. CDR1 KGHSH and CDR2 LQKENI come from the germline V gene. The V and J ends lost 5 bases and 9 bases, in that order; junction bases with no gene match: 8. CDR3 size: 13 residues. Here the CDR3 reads CASSTQGAEAQYF. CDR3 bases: TGTGCCAGCTCAACGCAGGGGGCTGAGGCCCAGTACTTC.

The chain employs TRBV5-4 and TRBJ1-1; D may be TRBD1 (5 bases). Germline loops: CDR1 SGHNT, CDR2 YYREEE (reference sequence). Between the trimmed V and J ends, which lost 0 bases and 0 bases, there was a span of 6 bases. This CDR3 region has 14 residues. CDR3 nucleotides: TGTGCCAGCAGCTTGGGACAGATGAACACTGAAGCTTTCTTT. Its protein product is CASSLGQMNTEAFF.

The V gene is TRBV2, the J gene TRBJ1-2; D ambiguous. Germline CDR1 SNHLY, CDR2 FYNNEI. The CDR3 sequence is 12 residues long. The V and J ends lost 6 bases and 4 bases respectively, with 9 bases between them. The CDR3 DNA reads TGTGCCAGCAGGGAGCGCGGCTATGGCTACACCTTC. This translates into CASRERGYGYTF. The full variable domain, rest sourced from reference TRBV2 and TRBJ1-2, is EPEVTQTPSHQVTQMGQEVILRCVPISNHLYFYWYRQILGQKVEFLVSFYNNEISEKSEIFDDQFSVERPDGSNFTLKIRSTKLEDSAMYFCASRERGYGYTFGSGTRLTVV.

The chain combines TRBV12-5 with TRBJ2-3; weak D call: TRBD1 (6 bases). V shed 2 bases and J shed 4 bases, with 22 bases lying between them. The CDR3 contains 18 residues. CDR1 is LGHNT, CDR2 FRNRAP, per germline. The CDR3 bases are TGTGCTAGTGGTTTGAGTTTAGGGCAGGGGATGATCGCAGATACGCAGTATTTT. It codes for CASGLSLGQGMIADTQYF.

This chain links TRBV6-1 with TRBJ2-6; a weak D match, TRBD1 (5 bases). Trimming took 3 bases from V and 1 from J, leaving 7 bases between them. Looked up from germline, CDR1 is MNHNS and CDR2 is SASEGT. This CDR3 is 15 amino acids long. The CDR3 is CASSEDNSGANVLTF. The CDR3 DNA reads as TGTGCCAGCAGTGAGGACAATTCTGGGGCCAACGTCCTGACTTTC.

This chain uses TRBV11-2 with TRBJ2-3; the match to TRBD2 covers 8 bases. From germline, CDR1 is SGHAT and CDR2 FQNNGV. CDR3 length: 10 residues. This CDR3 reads CGAGEDTQYF. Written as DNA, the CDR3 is TGTGGAGCGGGAGAAGATACGCAGTATTTT.

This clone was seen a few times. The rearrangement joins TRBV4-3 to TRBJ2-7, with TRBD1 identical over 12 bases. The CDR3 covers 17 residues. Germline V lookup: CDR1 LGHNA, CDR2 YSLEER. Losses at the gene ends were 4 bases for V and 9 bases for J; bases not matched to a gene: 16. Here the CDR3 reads CASSRSMEGTGGAGQYF. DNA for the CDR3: TGCGCCAGCAGCCGCTCTATGGAGGGGACAGGGGGCGCAGGGCAGTACTTC.